The entry that follows covers one TCR beta chain sequence. Antigen specificity is unknown. Use of 60 Vbeta and 13 Jbeta primers characterized the PCR. TCRdb's table, derived via immunoSEQ multiplex PCR, lists solely in-frame clones and lacks some. The sample consists of 180,000 or so clones, about three quarters of them appearing once. The record originates from a study of cytomegalovirus exposure and HLA in healthy donors. The study, taken as a whole, reports: The authors confirmed in vitro that a few CMV-associated chains were specific for CMV antigens. Later analysis suggested links between common viral pathogens and several top significant clusters.

The CDR3 has 12 residues. The germline V and J ends were trimmed by 5 bases and 7 bases, with 11 bases remaining between them. Germline-derived CDR1 and CDR2 are MNHEY and SVGAGI. The chain employs TRBV6-5 and TRBJ1-1; D is possibly TRBD1 (6 bases). The sequenced sample was PBMCs. This receptor was obtained from a female donor in good health and CMV-seronegative. Here the CDR3 DNA reads TGTGCCAGCAGTCTTAGAGGGGGTGAAGCTTTCTTT. Protein: CASSLRGGEAFF.